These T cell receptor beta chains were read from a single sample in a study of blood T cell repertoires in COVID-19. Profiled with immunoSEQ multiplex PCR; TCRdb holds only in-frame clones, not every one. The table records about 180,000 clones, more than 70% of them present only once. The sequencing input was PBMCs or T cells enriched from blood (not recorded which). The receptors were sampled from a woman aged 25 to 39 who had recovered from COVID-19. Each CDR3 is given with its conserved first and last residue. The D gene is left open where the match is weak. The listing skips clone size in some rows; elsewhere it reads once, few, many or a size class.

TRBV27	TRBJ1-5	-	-	CAMRRDSGSGQPQHF	TGTGCCATGCGAAGAGACTCAGGGTCCGGGCAGCCCCAGCATTTT
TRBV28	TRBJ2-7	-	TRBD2	CASTPGLAGGGLYF	TGTGCCAGCACCCCGGGACTAGCGGGAGGGGGGTTGTACTTC
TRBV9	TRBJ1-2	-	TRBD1	CASSVAHTGDYGYTF	TGTGCCAGCAGCGTAGCCCATACAGGGGACTATGGCTACACCTTC
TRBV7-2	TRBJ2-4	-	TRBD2	CASSLRVSGSKAKNIQYF	TGTGCCAGCAGCTTGCGGGTTAGCGGGAGTAAAGCCAAAAACATTCAGTACTTC
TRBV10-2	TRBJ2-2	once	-	CASSDRVRGGELFF	TGCGCCAGCAGTGACAGGGTCCGTGGGGGGGAGCTGTTTTTT
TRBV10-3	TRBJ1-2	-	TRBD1	CAISTTTGSNYGYTF	TGTGCCATCTCGACAACGACAGGGAGTAACTATGGCTACACCTTC
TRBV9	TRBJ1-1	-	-	CASRGEADLAFF	TGTGCCAGCAGGGGGGAGGCGGATTTAGCTTTCTTT
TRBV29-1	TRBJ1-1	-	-	CSVFSPGAAFF	TGCAGCGTTTTTAGCCCGGGAGCAGCTTTCTTT
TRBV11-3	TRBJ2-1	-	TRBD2	CASSRGGTFSSSYNEQFF	TGTGCCAGCAGCCGGGGGGGGACCTTTTCGAGCTCCTACAATGAGCAGTTCTTC
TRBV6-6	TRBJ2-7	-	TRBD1	CASSYETGEQYF	TGTGCCAGCAGTTACGAGACAGGGGAGCAGTACTTC
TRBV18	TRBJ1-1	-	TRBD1	CASSNRGQNTEAFF	TGTGCCAGCTCAAACAGGGGGCAGAACACTGAAGCTTTCTTT
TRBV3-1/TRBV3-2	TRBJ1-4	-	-	CASSSQSGGLFF	TGTGCCAGCAGCTCCCAATCTGGGGGCCTGTTTTTT
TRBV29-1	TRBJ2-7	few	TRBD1	CSVALTGTGTYEQYF	TGCAGCGTTGCGTTGACCGGGACAGGGACCTACGAGCAGTACTTC
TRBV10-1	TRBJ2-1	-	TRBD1	CASSPGTARNEQFF	TGCGCCAGCAGTCCCGGGACAGCTAGAAATGAGCAGTTCTTC
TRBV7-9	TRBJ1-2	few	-	CASSSSGVNYGYTF	TGTGCCAGCAGCTCGTCCGGGGTTAACTATGGCTACACCTTC
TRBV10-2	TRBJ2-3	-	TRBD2	CASSDRASGGTDTQYF	TGCGCCAGCAGTGATCGGGCTAGCGGGGGCACAGATACGCAGTATTTT
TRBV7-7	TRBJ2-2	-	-	CASSSGGVGTGELFF	TGTGCTAGCAGCTCCGGGGGAGTAGGAACCGGGGAGCTGTTTTTT
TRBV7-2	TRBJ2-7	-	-	CASSDYSHRYEQYF	TGTGCCAGCAGCGATTACAGCCACCGCTACGAGCAGTACTTC
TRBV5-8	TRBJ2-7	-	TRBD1	CASSLPRGREKNYYEQYF	TGTGCCAGCAGCTTGCCCAGGGGGCGCGAAAAAAACTACTACGAGCAGTACTTC
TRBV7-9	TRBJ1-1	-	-	CASSSNRNTEAFF	TGTGCCAGCAGCTCAAACAGGAACACTGAAGCTTTCTTT
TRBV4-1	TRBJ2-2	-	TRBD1	CASSQGQGRTGELFF	TGCGCCAGCAGCCAAGGACAGGGTCGGACCGGGGAGCTGTTTTTT
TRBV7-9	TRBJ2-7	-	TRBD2	CASRLGTSGRIEDEQYF	TGTGCCAGCAGACTTGGGACTAGCGGGAGGATCGAGGACGAGCAGTACTTC
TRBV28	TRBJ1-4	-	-	CATCSGTVNEKLFF	TGTGCCACCTGTTCCGGGACTGTTAATGAAAAACTGTTTTTT
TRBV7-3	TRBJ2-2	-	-	CASSLTGLGTGELFF	TGTGCCAGCAGCCTCACAGGGTTAGGGACCGGGGAGCTGTTTTTT
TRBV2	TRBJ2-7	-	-	CASSEAGDSSYEQYF	TGTGCCAGCAGTGAAGCAGGAGATAGCTCCTACGAGCAGTACTTC
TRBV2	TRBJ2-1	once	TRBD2	CASTPPAGAGNEQFF	TGTGCCAGCACCCCGCCGGCGGGAGCGGGGAATGAGCAGTTCTTC
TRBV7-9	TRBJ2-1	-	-	CASNTIDEQFF	TGTGCCAGCAACACTATAGATGAGCAGTTCTTC
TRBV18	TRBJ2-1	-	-	CASSPLPFYNEQFF	TGTGCCAGCTCACCACTCCCATTTTACAATGAGCAGTTCTTC
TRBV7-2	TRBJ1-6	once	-	CASSLTPYRSPLHF	TGTGCCAGCAGCTTAACCCCCTACCGATCACCCCTCCACTTT
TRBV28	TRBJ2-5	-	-	CASSFPRGAENLYF	TGTGCCAGCAGTTTCCCCCGGGGGGCGGAAAACTTGTACTTC
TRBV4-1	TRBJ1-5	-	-	CASSQVYGTGNQPQHF	TGCGCCAGCAGCCAAGTCTACGGGACTGGCAATCAGCCCCAGCATTTT
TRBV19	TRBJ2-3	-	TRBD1	CASSSGDSATDTQYF	TGTGCCAGTAGTAGTGGGGACAGTGCCACAGATACGCAGTATTTT
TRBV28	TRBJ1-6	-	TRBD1	CASSTRQGIRNSPLHF	TGTGCCAGCAGTACCCGACAGGGTATACGGAATTCACCCCTCCACTTT
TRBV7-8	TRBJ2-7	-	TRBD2	CASSPRTSGEKFSYEQYF	TGTGCCAGCAGCCCACGGACTAGCGGGGAGAAATTTTCCTACGAGCAGTACTTC
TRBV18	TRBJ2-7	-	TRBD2	CASSPPLAGGSIYEQYF	TGTGCCAGCTCACCACCACTAGCGGGAGGTTCCATCTACGAGCAGTACTTC
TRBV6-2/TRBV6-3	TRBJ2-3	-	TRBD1	CASSYSLRHRGWTDTQYF	TGTGCCAGCAGTTACTCCCTCCGTCACAGGGGTTGGACAGATACGCAGTATTTT
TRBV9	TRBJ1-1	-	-	CASSSGEGGSAFF	TGTGCCAGCAGCTCTGGGGAGGGAGGGTCCGCTTTCTTT
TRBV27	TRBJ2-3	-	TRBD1	CASRTLPGQGTDTQYF	TGTGCCAGCAGGACGCTCCCCGGACAGGGGACAGATACGCAGTATTTT
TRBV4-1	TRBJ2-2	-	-	CASSQVQGPNTGELFF	TGCGCCAGCAGCCAAGTGCAGGGGCCCAACACCGGGGAGCTGTTTTTT
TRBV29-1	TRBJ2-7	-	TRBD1	CSVFSTGQSYEQYF	TGCAGCGTTTTTAGTACGGGACAGTCCTACGAGCAGTACTTC
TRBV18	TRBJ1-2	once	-	CASSPNGEGAIYGYTF	TGTGCCAGCTCACCTAACGGGGAAGGTGCCATCTATGGCTACACCTTC
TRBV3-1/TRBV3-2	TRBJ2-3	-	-	CASSRGLGADTQYF	TGTGCCAGCAGCCGAGGACTGGGTGCAGATACGCAGTATTTT
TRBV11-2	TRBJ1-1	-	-	CASSSDPGRGAFF	TGTGCCAGCAGCTCCGACCCGGGGCGGGGAGCTTTCTTT
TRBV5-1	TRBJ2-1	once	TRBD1	CASSPGQAGNEQFF	TGCGCCAGCAGCCCAGGACAGGCTGGAAATGAGCAGTTCTTC
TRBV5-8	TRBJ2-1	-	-	CASRADRNNEQFF	TGTGCCAGCAGGGCCGACAGGAACAATGAGCAGTTCTTC
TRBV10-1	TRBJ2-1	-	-	CASSESTGNNEQFF	TGCGCCAGCAGTGAGTCGACAGGAAACAATGAGCAGTTCTTC
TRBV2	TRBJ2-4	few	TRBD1	CASSDPRTGKNIQYF	TGTGCCAGCAGTGACCCCCGGACAGGCAAAAACATTCAGTACTTC
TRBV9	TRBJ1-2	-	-	CASSTGSDYGYTF	TGTGCCAGCAGCACAGGTAGTGACTATGGCTACACCTTC
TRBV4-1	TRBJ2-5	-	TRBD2	CASSQDRSSGSSTQETQYF	TGCGCCAGCAGCCAAGATCGAAGTAGCGGGAGTTCAACCCAAGAGACCCAGTACTTC
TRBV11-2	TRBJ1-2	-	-	CASSLAGLLYGYTF	TGTGCCAGCAGCTTAGCAGGGCTTCTATATGGCTACACCTTC
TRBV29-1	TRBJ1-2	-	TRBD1	CSVVRDSHEASF	TGCAGCGTGGTCCGGGACAGCCATGAGGCAAGCTTC
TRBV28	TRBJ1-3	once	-	CASSPRFSGNTIYF	TGTGCCAGCAGCCCCAGGTTCTCTGGAAACACCATATATTTT
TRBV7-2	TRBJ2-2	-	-	CASSLGLALNTGELFF	TGTGCCAGCAGCTTAGGGCTAGCCCTGAACACCGGGGAGCTGTTTTTT
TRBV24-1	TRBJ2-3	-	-	CATSDTQGVSTDTQYF	TGTGCCACCAGTGACACACAGGGCGTGAGCACAGATACGCAGTATTTT
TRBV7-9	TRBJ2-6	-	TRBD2	CASSLGGLAGVSGANVLTF	TGTGCCAGCAGCTTGGGGGGACTAGCGGGAGTTTCAGGGGCCAACGTCCTGACTTTC
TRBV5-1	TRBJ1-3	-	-	CASSSHPDSSGNTIYF	TGCGCCAGCAGCTCCCATCCGGACAGCTCTGGAAACACCATATATTTT
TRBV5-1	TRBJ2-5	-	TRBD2	CASSLQRDGETQYF	TGCGCCAGCAGCCTCCAGCGGGATGGGGAGACCCAGTACTTC
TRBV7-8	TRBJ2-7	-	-	CASRPPEGAETYEQYF	TGTGCCAGCAGACCCCCCGAAGGGGCGGAGACCTACGAGCAGTACTTC
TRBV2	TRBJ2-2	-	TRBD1	CASSVDRVDTGELFF	TGTGCCAGCAGTGTAGACAGGGTCGACACCGGGGAGCTGTTTTTT
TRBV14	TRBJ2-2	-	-	CASSQGGNTGELFF	TGTGCCAGCAGCCAAGGAGGGAACACCGGGGAGCTGTTTTTT